This is a list of T cell receptor beta chains from one sample in a study of regulatory T cells in long-lasting Graves disease. TCRdb re-analysed the multiplex PCR reads in MiXCR, keeping a single row per CDR3 protein. The sample has hundreds of thousands of distinct CDR3 sequences, around 12% seen once. This same sample was also part of a study on T cells in Graves' hyperthyroidism and ophthalmopathy.

Sequencing used peripheral blood mononuclear cells (PBMCs), obtained at new diagnosis, from a patient treated with antithyroid drugs. The receptors derive from a woman under 40 with Graves disease. CDR3s include the opening cysteine and the closing phenylalanine or tryptophan. D genes are given only for firm matches. Size values are once, few and many counts, or a class for expanded clones, and some rows have none.

D	length	J	size	V	CDR3	DNA
TRBD2	13	TRBJ2-1	-	TRBV2	CATRLAAYNEQFF	TGTGCCACCAGACTAGCGGCATACAATGAGCAGTTCTTC
-	15	TRBJ2-3	-	TRBV7-3	CASSLTGREEYTQYF	TGTGCCAGCAGCTTAACGGGTCGAGAGGAATATACGCAGTATTTT
-	12	TRBJ1-1	-	TRBV19	CASRWKDTEAFF	TGTGCCAGTAGGTGGAAGGACACTGAAGCTTTCTTT
TRBD2	16	TRBJ2-3	many	TRBV7-9	CASSFPGGSITDTQYF	TGTGCCAGCAGCTTCCCTGGCGGGAGCATAACAGATACGCAGTATTTT
-	14	TRBJ2-2	few	TRBV4-3	CASSQGEDAGELFF	TGCGCCAGCAGCCAAGGGGAGGACGCCGGGGAGCTGTTTTTT
-	14	TRBJ1-1	-	TRBV27	CASRSSTMNTEAFF	TGTGCCAGCAGATCATCAACCATGAACACTGAAGCTTTCTTT
-	15	TRBJ2-3	-	TRBV20-1	CSARPTEFSTDTQYF	TGCAGTGCTAGACCTACAGAGTTTAGCACAGATACGCAGTATTTT
TRBD1	13	TRBJ2-7	many	TRBV11-2	CASSPGTVYEQYF	TGTGCCAGCAGCCCCGGGACAGTTTACGAGCAGTACTTC
-	11	TRBJ1-1	many	TRBV25-1	CASRGGTEAFF	TGTGCCAGCAGGGGTGGCACTGAAGCTTTCTTT
TRBD2	16	TRBJ2-1	many	TRBV2	CASSERLAGPIHEQFF	TGTGCCAGCAGTGAGAGACTAGCGGGCCCGATCCATGAGCAGTTCTTC
-	15	TRBJ2-2	-	TRBV28	CASSSDQGQTGELFF	TGTGCCAGCAGTTCAGATCAGGGGCAGACCGGGGAGCTGTTTTTT
TRBD1	16	TRBJ1-2	many	TRBV19	CASRRSGTEGSYGYTF	TGTGCCAGTAGACGATCCGGGACAGAAGGTTCCTATGGCTACACCTTC
-	17	TRBJ2-1	few	TRBV4-2	CASSQDRRVLPYNEQFF	TGTGCCAGCAGCCAAGATCGGAGGGTTCTCCCATACAATGAGCAGTTCTTC
-	20	TRBJ2-1	many	TRBV3-2	CASSQDIRLAGDFPCNEQFF	TGTGCCAGCAGCCAAGATATCCGACTAGCGGGAGACTTTCCTTGCAATGAGCAGTTCTTC
TRBD2	17	TRBJ2-1	few	TRBV15	CATSRSGGSGSYNEQFF	TGTGCCACCAGCAGGTCTGGCGGGAGTGGGTCCTACAATGAGCAGTTCTTC
-	13	TRBJ1-1	few	TRBV20-1	CSAGKPINTEAFF	TGCAGTGCGGGAAAGCCTATCAACACTGAAGCTTTCTTT
-	12	TRBJ2-7	many	TRBV20-1	CSPRGGTYEQYF	TGCAGTCCTAGGGGCGGGACCTACGAGCAGTACTTC
TRBD1	16	TRBJ2-1	many	TRBV12-3/TRBV12-4	CASLDRGQGAINEQFF	TGTGCCAGTCTCGACAGGGGGCAGGGGGCGATTAATGAGCAGTTCTTC
-	11	TRBJ2-1	many	TRBV7-9	CASSPVLEQFF	TGTGCCAGCAGCCCCGTTCTTGAGCAGTTCTTC
TRBD1	15	TRBJ2-1	many	TRBV20-1	CSARSDRGEINEQFF	TGCAGTGCTAGGTCGGACAGGGGCGAAATCAATGAGCAGTTCTTC
TRBD2	18	TRBJ2-2	few	TRBV4-1	CASSHKFRAGANTGELFF	TGCGCCAGCAGCCATAAGTTTAGAGCGGGAGCGAACACCGGGGAGCTGTTTTTT
TRBD1	14	TRBJ2-7	many	TRBV6-2/TRBV6-3	CASSYIRGYYEQYF	TGTGCCAGCAGTTACATCAGGGGGTACTACGAGCAGTACTTC
TRBD2	17	TRBJ2-1	many	TRBV2	CAILMGLAGGGINEQFF	TGTGCCATACTAATGGGACTAGCGGGAGGGGGGATCAATGAGCAGTTCTTC
-	16	TRBJ2-4	many	TRBV6-2/TRBV6-3	CASSPGDSKAKNIQYF	TGTGCCAGCAGTCCGGGGGACAGTAAAGCCAAAAACATTCAGTACTTC
-	15	TRBJ1-1	many	TRBV18	CASSPGTGRGTEAFF	TGTGCCAGCTCGCCCGGGACGGGAAGGGGCACTGAAGCTTTCTTT
-	14	TRBJ2-5	many	TRBV30	CAWSEVDGQETQYF	TGTGCCTGGAGTGAGGTCGACGGCCAAGAGACCCAGTACTTC
-	15	TRBJ2-7	-	TRBV29-1	CSADKTGGSIYEQYF	TGCAGCGCCGATAAAACAGGAGGATCTATCTACGAGCAGTACTTC
-	14	TRBJ2-3	-	TRBV30	CAWTKGLGTDTQYF	TGTGCCTGGACGAAGGGACTTGGCACAGATACGCAGTATTTT
-	13	TRBJ1-5	many	TRBV27	CASRDSRNQPQHF	TGTGCCAGTAGAGACAGCCGCAATCAGCCCCAGCATTTT
TRBD1	15	TRBJ2-7	few	TRBV13	CASSLGTGFSYEQYF	TGTGCCAGCAGCTTGGGGACAGGGTTCTCCTACGAGCAGTACTTC
-	13	TRBJ2-6	many	TRBV28	CASEVAGANVLTF	TGTGCCAGCGAGGTGGCTGGGGCCAACGTCCTGACTTTC
-	15	TRBJ2-5	many	TRBV20-1	CSASPGGGLKETQYF	TGCAGTGCTAGCCCAGGAGGGGGTCTTAAAGAGACCCAGTACTTC
-	15	TRBJ1-6	many	TRBV12-3/TRBV12-4	CASSPRVGVGSPLHF	TGTGCCAGCAGTCCCAGGGTGGGAGTAGGATCACCCCTCCACTTT
TRBD1	16	TRBJ1-2	many	TRBV12-3/TRBV12-4	CASSRRPGTGGYGYTF	TGTGCCAGCAGCCGACGTCCCGGGACAGGGGGGTATGGCTACACCTTC
-	14	TRBJ1-4	-	TRBV2	CASSPARGNEKLFF	TGTGCCAGCAGTCCAGCGCGGGGGAATGAAAAACTGTTTTTT
TRBD1	15	TRBJ1-2	-	TRBV18	CASSPDRALGYGYTF	TGTGCCAGCTCACCAGACAGGGCCCTGGGCTATGGCTACACCTTC
-	16	TRBJ2-2	many	TRBV7-8	CASSLAWTFPTGELFF	TGTGCCAGCAGCTTAGCGTGGACTTTTCCCACCGGGGAGCTGTTTTTT
TRBD1	14	TRBJ1-5	many	TRBV6-1	CAKPGQDPNQPQHF	TGTGCCAAGCCGGGACAGGACCCAAATCAGCCCCAGCATTTT
TRBD2	18	TRBJ2-1	-	TRBV30	CVWSGGTSGRGQGNEQFF	TGTGTCTGGAGTGGGGGCACTAGCGGGAGAGGCCAGGGGAATGAGCAGTTCTTC